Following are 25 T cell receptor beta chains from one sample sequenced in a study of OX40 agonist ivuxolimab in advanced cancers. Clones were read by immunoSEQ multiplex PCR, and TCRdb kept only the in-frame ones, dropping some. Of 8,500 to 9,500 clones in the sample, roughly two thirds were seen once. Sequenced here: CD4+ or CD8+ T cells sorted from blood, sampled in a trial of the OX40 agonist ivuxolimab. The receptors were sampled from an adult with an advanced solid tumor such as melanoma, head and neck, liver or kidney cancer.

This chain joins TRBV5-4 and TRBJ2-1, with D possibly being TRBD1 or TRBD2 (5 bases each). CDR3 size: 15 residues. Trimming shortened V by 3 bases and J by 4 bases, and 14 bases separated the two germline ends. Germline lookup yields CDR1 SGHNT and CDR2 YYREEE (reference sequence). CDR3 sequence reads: CASSWTGTLYNEQFF. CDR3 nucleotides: TGTGCCAGCAGCTGGACGGGGACCCTATACAATGAGCAGTTCTTC.

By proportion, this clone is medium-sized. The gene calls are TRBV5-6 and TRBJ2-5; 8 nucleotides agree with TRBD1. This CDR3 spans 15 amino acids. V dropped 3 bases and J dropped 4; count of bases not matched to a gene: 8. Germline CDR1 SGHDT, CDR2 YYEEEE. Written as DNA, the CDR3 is TGTGCCAGCAGCTCAGACTGGGACAGGCGAGAGACCCAGTACTTC. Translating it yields CASSSDWDRRETQYF.

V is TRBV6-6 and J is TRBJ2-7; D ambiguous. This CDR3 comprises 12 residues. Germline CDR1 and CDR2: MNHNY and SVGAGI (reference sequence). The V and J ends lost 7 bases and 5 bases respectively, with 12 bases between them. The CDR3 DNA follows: TGTGCCAGCACCTCCCCGTGGAACGAGCAGTACTTC. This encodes CASTSPWNEQYF.

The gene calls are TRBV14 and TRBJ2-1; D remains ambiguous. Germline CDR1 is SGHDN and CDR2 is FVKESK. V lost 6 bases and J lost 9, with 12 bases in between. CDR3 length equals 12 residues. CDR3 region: CASSFLGVEQFF. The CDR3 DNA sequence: TGTGCCAGCAGTTTTCTTGGGGTTGAGCAGTTCTTC.

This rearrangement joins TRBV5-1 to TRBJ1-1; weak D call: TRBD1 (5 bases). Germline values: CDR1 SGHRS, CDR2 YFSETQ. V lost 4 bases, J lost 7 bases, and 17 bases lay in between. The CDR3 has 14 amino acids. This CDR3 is CASSRTFSGHEAFF. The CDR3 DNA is TGCGCCAGCAGCCGGACATTCTCAGGCCATGAAGCTTTCTTT.

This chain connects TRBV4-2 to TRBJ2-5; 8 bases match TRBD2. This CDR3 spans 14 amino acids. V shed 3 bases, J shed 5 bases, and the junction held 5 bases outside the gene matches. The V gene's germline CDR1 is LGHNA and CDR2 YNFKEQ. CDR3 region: CASSQGTSGETQYF. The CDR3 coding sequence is TGTGCCAGCAGCCAGGGGACTAGTGGGGAGACCCAGTACTTC.

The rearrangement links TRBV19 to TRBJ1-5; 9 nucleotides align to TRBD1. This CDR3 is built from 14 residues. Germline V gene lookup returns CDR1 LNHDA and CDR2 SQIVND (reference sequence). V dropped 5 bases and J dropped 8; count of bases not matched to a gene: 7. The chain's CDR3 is CASSWTGELEPQHF. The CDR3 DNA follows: TGTGCCAGTAGTTGGACAGGGGAATTGGAGCCCCAGCATTTT.

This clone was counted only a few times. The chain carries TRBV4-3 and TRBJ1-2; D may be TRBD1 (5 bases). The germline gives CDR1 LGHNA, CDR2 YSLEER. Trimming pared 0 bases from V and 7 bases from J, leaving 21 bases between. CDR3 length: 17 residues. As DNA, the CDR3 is TGCGCCAGCAGCCAAGAAACCACGGGACTGACCTTTTCTGGCTACACCTTC. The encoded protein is CASSQETTGLTFSGYTF.

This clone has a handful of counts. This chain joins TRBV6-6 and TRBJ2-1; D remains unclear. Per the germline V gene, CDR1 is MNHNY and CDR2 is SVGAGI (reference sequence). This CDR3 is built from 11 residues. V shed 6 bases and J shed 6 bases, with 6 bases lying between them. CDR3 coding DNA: TGTGCCAGCAGCCTCAGCAATGAGCAGTTCTTC. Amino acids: CASSLSNEQFF.

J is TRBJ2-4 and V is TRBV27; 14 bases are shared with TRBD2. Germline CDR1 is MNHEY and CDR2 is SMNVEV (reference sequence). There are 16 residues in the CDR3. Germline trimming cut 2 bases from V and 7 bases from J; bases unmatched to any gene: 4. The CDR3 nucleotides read TGTGCCAGCAGTTTAGGGACTAGCGGGAGTGGCAACATTCAGTACTTC. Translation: CASSLGTSGSGNIQYF.

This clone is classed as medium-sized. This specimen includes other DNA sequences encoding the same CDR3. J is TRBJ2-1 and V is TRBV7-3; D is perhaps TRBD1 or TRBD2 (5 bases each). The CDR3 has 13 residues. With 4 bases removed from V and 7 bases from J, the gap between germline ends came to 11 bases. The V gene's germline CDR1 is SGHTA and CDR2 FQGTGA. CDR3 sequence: CASSWDGNNEQFF. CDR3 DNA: TGTGCCAGCAGCTGGGACGGTAATAATGAGCAGTTCTTC. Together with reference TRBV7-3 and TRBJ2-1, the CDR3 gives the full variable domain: GAGVSQTPSNKVTEKGKYVELRCDPISGHTALYWYRQSLGQGPEFLIYFQGTGAADDSGLPNDRFFAVRPEGSVSTLKIQRTERGDSAVYLCASSWDGNNEQFFGPGTRLTVL.

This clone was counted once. The DNA of the CDR3 is TGCAGCGCTGCTGGGACAGGGGACGAGCAGTACTTC. Encoded protein: CSAAGTGDEQYF. The rearrangement uses TRBV29-1 and TRBJ2-7; TRBD1 matches 10 bases. Per the germline V gene, CDR1 is SQVTM and CDR2 is ANQGSEA. V was pared by 7 bases and J by 5 bases, with 5 bases of the junction left unmatched. There are 12 residues in the CDR3.

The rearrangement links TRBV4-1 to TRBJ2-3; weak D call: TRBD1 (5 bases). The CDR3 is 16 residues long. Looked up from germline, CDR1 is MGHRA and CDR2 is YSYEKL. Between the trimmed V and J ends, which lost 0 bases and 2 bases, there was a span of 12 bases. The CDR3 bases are TGCGCCAGCAGCCAAGACTCAGGGATCCTCACAGATACGCAGTATTTT. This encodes CASSQDSGILTDTQYF.

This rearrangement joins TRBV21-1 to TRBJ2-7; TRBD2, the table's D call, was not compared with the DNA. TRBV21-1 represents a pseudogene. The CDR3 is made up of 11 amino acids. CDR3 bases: TGTGCCAGCAGCTTGCGGGACGAGCAGTACTTC. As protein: CASSLRDEQYF.

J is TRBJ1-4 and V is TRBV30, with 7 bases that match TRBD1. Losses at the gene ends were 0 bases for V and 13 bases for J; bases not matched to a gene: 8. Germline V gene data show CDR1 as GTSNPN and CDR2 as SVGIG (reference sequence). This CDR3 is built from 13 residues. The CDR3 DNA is TGTGCCTGGAGTGTACTAGGGGGCGAGAGACTGTTTTTT. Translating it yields CAWSVLGGERLFF. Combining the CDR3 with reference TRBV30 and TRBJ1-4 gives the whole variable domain SQTIHQWPATLVQPVGSPLSLECTVEGTSNPNLYWYRQAAGRGLQLLFYSVGIGQISSEVPQNLSASRPQDRQFILSSKKLLLSDSGFYLCAWSVLGGERLFFGSGTQLSVL.

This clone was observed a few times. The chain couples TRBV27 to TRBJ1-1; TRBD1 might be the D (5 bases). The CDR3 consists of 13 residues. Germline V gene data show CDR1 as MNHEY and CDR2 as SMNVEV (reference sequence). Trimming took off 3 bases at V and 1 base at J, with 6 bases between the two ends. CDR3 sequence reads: CASSLGENTEAFF. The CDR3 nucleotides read TGTGCCAGCAGTTTGGGGGAGAACACTGAAGCTTTCTTT.

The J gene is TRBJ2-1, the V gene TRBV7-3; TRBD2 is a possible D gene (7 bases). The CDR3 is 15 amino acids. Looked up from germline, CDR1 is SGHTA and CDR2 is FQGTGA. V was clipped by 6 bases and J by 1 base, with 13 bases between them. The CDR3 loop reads CASSSGGMSYNEQFF. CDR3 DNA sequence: TGTGCCAGCAGTTCGGGGGGCATGTCCTACAATGAGCAGTTCTTC.

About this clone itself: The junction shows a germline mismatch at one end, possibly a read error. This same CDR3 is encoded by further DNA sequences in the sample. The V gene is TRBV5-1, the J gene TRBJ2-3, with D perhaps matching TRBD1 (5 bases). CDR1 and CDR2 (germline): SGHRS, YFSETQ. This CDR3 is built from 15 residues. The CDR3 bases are TGTGCCAGCAGCAGGGCGTGGGGTGAGGCAGATACGCAGTATTTT. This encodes CASSRAWGEADTQYF.

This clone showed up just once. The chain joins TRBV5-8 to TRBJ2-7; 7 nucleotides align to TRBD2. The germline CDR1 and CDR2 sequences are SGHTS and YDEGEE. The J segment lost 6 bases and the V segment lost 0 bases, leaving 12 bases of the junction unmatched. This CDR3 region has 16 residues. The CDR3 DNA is TGTGCCAGCAGCTTGGCCGGGTGGGAGGGCAAGGCCGAGCAGTACTTC. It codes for CASSLAGWEGKAEQYF.

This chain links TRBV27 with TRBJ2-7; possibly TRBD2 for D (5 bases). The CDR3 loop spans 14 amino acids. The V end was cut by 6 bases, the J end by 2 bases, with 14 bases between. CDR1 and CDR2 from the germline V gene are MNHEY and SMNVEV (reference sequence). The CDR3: CASSKGSEAYEQYF. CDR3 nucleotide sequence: TGTGCCAGCAGCAAAGGGTCGGAGGCCTACGAGCAGTACTTC.

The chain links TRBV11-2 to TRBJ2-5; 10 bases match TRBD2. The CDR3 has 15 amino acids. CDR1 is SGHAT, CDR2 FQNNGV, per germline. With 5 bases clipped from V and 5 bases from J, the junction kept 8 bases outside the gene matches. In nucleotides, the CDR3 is TGTGCCAGCAGCGCAGGTACTAGCGGGGCCGAGACCCAGTACTTC. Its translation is CASSAGTSGAETQYF.

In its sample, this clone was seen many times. The CDR3 region is CASSESSERGAYEQYF. The CDR3 DNA reads as TGTGCCAGCAGCGAGAGTAGCGAGAGAGGGGCCTACGAGCAGTACTTC. The chain employs TRBV5-6 and TRBJ2-7; D may match TRBD1 or TRBD2 (5 bases each). The CDR3 spans 16 residues. Germline-derived CDR1 and CDR2 are SGHDT and YYEEEE. Trimming took off 4 bases at V and 2 bases at J, with 19 bases between the two ends. The full variable domain, its missing parts supplied by reference TRBV5-6 and TRBJ2-7, is DAGVTQSPTHLIKTRGQQVTLRCSPKSGHDTVSWYQQALGQGPQFIFQYYEEEERQRGNFPDRFSGHQFPNYSSELNVNALLLGDSALYLCASSESSERGAYEQYFGPGTRLTVT.

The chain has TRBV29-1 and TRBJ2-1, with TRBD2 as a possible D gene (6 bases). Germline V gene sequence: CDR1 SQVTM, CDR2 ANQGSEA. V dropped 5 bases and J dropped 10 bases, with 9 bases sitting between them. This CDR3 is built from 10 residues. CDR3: CSVKREEQFF. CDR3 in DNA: TGCAGCGTTAAACGGGAGGAGCAGTTCTTC.

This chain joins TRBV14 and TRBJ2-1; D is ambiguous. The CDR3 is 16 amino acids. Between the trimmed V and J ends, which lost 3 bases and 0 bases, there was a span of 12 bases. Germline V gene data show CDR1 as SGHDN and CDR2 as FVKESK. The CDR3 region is CASSQGSPSSYNEQFF. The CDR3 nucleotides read TGTGCCAGCAGCCAGGGCAGCCCGAGCTCCTACAATGAGCAGTTCTTC.

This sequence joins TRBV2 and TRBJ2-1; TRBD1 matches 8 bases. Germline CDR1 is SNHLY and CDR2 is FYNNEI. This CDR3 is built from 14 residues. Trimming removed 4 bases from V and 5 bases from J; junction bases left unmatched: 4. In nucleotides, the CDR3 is TGTGCCAGCAGTGGACAGGGGCAGCACAATGAGCAGTTCTTC. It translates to CASSGQGQHNEQFF.